This T cell receptor (beta chain) was sequenced for a study of tumor-infiltrating lymphocytes in primary liver carcinoma. Joint extraction of RNA and DNA used about 17-31 mg of bulk tissue that was unsorted. Each tumor was sampled at four poles and its centre. V lost 8 bases and J lost 8, with 30 bases in between. Germline CDR1 and CDR2: SGHNT and YYREEE (reference sequence). This CDR3 has 17 residues. Priming with a constant-region primer yielded TCR beta cDNA from about 510 ng total RNA. Libraries for TCR beta were built through three nested multiplex PCR rounds, which together made up a slightly modified ARM-PCR procedure. TRBV1-TRBV30 forward primers and a C-beta reverse primer were used in the first two PCR rounds, which each ran for 9 to 10 cycles. TCRdb fed the multiplex PCR reads into MiXCR, producing one record per CDR3 protein. In the table there are about 25,000 distinct CDR3 sequences, approximately 80% of which are singletons.

General study points: With p = 0.039, the top-250-clone fraction in tumors significantly exceeded that in blood.

Worth noting for this clonotype: The antigen remains unidentified.

The TCR originated in a woman aged 25 to 39 with primary liver carcinoma and hepatitis B virus infection. The chain uses TRBV5-4 and TRBJ2-3; weak D call: TRBD1 (5 bases). The source material was liver tumor tissue from sampling region 5. The subset: tumor region T5, tumor centre. The CDR3 reads CARSVDGHPPPTVTQYF. The CDR3 DNA reads TGTGCCAGAAGCGTAGACGGACACCCTCCACCCACGGTTACGCAGTATTTT.